This TCR beta chain was found in a study of T and B cells in COVID-19 patients. Across the study: Blood was sampled from COVID-19 patients who were either actively infected or recovered. Critical illness requiring mechanical ventilation or extracorporeal membrane oxygenation affected about 65% of the 20 active-infection patients. The study's findings and limits: Early severe-case samples and blood from mildly ill patients during symptoms were in short supply.

TRB was amplified from approximately 250-480 ng of blood genomic DNA. This clonotype is termed medium-sized. Its antigen is not identified. Multiplex PCR with BIOMED2 TRB-A/B primer pools amplified TRB rearrangements. TCRdb ran MiXCR on the multiplex PCR reads and lists one entry per CDR3 protein. The data hold 6,400 or so distinct CDR3 sequences, with about 26% observed a single time. This TCR came from a human donor with active COVID-19. The specimen sequenced was blood.

CDR3 sequence: CASSSERGAGREQYF. The CDR3 region has the DNA TGTGCCAGCAGTTCCGAACGGGGCGCAGGGCGGGAGCAGTACTTC. V and J are TRBV6-5 and TRBJ2-7; D may be TRBD1 or TRBD2 (5 bases each). V was shortened by 4 bases and J by 7 bases, with 20 bases between the two germline ends. From germline, CDR1 is MNHEY and CDR2 SVGAGI. The CDR3 consists of 15 residues.